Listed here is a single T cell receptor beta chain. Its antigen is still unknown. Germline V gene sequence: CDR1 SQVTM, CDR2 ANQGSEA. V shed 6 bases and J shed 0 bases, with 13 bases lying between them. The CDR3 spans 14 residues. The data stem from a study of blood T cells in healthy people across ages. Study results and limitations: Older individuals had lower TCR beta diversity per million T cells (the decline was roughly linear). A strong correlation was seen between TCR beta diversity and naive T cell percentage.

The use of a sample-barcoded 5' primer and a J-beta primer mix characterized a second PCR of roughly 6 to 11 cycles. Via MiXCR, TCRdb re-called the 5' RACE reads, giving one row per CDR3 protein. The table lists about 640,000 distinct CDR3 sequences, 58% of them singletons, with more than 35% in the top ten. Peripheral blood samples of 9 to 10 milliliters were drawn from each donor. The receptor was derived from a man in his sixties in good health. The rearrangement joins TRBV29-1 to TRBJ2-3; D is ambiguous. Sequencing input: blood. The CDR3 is CSVDRASSTDTQYF. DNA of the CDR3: TGCAGCGTGGACCGAGCGAGTAGCACAGATACGCAGTATTTT.